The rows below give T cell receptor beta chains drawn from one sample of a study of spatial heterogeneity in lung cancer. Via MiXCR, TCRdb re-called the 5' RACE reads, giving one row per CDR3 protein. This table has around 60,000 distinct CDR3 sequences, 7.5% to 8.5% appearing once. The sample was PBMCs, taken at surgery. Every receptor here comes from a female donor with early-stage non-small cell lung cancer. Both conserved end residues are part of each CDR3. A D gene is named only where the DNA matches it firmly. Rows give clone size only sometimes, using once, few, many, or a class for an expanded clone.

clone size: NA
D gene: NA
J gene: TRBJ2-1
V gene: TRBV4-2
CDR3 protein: CASSQEWGTYNEQFF
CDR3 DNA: TGTGCCAGCAGCCAAGAGTGGGGGACGTACAATGAGCAGTTCTTC

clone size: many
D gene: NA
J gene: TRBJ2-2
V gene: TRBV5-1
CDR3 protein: CASSSQGPSGELFF
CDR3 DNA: TGCGCCAGCAGCAGTCAAGGGCCGTCCGGGGAGCTGTTTTTT

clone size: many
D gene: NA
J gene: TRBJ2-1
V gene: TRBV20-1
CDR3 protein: CSAPRGAVYNEQFF
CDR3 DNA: TGCAGTGCCCCCAGGGGGGCGGTTTACAATGAGCAGTTCTTC

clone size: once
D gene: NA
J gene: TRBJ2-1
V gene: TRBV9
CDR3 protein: CASSVAPNNNEQFF
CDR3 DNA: TGTGCCAGCAGCGTAGCCCCAAACAACAATGAGCAGTTCTTC

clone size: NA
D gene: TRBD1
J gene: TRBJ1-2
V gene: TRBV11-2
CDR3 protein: CASSLGAGGGSGYTF
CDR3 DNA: TGTGCCAGCAGCTTAGGCGCAGGGGGAGGCTCTGGCTACACCTTC

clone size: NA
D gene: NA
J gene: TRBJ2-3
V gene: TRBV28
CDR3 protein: CASRRQGTDTQYF
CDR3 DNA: TGTGCCAGCAGACGACAGGGCACAGATACGCAGTATTTT

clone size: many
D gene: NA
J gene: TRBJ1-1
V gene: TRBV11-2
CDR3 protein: CASSLVGMNTEAFF
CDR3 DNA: TGTGCCAGCAGCTTAGTGGGGATGAACACTGAAGCTTTCTTT

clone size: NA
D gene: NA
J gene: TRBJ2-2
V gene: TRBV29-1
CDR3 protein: CSAKGGRGFIGELFF
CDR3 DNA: TGCAGCGCTAAAGGTGGCAGGGGTTTTATCGGGGAGCTGTTTTTT

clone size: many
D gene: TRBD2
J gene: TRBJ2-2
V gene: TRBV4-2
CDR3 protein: CASSQEKREAGELFF
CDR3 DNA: TGTGCCAGCAGCCAAGAAAAGCGGGAGGCCGGGGAGCTGTTTTTT

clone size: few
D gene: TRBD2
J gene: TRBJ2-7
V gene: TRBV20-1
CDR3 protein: CSASKALAGAAYEQYF
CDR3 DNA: TGCAGTGCTAGTAAGGCTCTAGCGGGAGCCGCCTACGAGCAGTACTTC

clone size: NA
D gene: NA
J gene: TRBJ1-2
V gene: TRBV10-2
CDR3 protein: CASSAWTIANYGYTF
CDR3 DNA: TGCGCCAGCAGTGCCTGGACAATCGCTAACTATGGCTACACCTTC

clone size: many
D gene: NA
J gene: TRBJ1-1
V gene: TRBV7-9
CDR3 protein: CASSLFGAGTEAFF
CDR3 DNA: TGTGCCAGCAGCTTATTTGGGGCGGGTACTGAAGCTTTCTTT

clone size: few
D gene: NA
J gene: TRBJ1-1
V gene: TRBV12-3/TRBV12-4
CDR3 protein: CASSFARGTEAFF
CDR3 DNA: TGTGCCAGCAGTTTTGCCAGGGGCACTGAAGCTTTCTTT

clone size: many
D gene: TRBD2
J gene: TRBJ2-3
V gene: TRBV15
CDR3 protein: CATSRDPPLAGATDTQYF
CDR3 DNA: TGTGCCACCAGCAGAGATCCCCCGCTAGCGGGGGCCACAGATACGCAGTATTTT

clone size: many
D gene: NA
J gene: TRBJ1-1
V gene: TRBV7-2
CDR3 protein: CASSLDGLTEAFF
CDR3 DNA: TGTGCCAGCAGCTTAGACGGTCTCACTGAAGCTTTCTTT

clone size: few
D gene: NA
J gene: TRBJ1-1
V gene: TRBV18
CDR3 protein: CASSPSTATEAFF
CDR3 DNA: TGTGCCAGCTCACCAAGTACAGCTACTGAAGCTTTCTTT

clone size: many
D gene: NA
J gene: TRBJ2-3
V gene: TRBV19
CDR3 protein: CASRLSGDTQYF
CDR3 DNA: TGTGCCAGTAGGCTGAGTGGGGATACGCAGTATTTT

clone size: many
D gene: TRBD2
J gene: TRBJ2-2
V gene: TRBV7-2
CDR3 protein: CASSPGLPTGELFF
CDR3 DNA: TGTGCCAGCAGCCCGGGACTACCCACCGGGGAGCTGTTTTTT

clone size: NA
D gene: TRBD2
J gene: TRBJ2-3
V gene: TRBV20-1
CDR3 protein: CSARAETSGEDTQYF
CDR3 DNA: TGCAGTGCTAGAGCTGAGACTAGCGGGGAAGATACGCAGTATTTT

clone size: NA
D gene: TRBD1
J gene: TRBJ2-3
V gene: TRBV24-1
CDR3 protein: CATSDLSGQGTDTQYF
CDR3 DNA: TGTGCCACCAGTGATTTGTCGGGACAGGGCACAGATACGCAGTATTTT

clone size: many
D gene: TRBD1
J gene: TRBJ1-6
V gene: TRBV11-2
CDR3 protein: CASSLTQGQSSSYNSPLHF
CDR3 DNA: TGTGCCAGCAGCCTCACCCAGGGACAGTCGAGCTCCTATAATTCACCCCTCCACTTT